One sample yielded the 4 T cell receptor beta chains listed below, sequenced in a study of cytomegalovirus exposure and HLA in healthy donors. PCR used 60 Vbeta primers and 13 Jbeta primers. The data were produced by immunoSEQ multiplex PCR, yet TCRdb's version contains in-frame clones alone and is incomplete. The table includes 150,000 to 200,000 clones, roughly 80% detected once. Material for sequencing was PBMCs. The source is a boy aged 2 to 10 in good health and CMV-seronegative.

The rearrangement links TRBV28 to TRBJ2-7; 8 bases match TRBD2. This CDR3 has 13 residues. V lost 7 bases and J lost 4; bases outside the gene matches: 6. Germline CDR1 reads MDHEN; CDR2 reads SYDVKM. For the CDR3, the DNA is TGTGCCAGCAACGTAGCGGGAAGGTACGAGCAGTACTTC. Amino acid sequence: CASNVAGRYEQYF.

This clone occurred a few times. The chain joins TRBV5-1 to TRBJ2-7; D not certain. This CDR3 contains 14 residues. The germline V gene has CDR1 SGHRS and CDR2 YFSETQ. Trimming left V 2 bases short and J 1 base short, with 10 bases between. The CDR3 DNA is TGCGCCAGCAGCTTTATCCCAGTTTCCTACGAGCAGTACTTC. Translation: CASSFIPVSYEQYF. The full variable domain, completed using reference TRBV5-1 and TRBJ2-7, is KAGVTQTPRYLIKTRGQQVTLSCSPISGHRSVSWYQQTPGQGLQFLFEYFSETQRNKGNFPGRFSGRQFSNSRSEMNVSTLELGDSALYLCASSFIPVSYEQYFGPGTRLTVT.

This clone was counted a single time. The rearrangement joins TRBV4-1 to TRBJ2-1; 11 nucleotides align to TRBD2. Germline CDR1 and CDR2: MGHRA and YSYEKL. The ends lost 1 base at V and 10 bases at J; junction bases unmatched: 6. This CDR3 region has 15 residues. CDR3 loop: CASSQVSSGRREQFF. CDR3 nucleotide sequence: TGCGCCAGCAGCCAAGTTTCTAGCGGGAGGAGGGAGCAGTTCTTC.

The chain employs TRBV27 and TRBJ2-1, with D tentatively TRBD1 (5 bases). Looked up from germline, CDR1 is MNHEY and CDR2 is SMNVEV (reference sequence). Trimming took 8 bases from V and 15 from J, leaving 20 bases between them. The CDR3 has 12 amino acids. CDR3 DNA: TGTGCCAGCGTCCGGGTCGGACACCGTCCGTTCTTC. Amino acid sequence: CASVRVGHRPFF.